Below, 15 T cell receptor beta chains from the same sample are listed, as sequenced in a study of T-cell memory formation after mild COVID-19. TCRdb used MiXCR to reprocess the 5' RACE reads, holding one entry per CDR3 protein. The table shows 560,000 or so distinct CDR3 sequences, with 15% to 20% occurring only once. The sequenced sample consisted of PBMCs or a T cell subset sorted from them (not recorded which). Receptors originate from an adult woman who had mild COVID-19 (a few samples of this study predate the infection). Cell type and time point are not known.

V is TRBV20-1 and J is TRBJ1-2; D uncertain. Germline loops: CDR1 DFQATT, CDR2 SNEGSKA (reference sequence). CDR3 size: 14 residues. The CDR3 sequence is CSPSDGYPNYGYTF. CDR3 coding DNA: TGCAGCCCATCGGACGGATACCCTAACTATGGCTACACCTTC.

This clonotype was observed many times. CDR3 bases: TGTGCCAGCAGCTTAGTAGTCCCCGACGGGCGCACAGATACGCAGTATTTT. This codes for CASSLVVPDGRTDTQYF. The chain recombines TRBV7-2 with TRBJ2-3; no definite D call. The germline CDR1 and CDR2 sequences are SGHTA and FQGNSA. This CDR3 has 17 residues. V was pared by 1 base and J by 1 base, with 15 bases between.

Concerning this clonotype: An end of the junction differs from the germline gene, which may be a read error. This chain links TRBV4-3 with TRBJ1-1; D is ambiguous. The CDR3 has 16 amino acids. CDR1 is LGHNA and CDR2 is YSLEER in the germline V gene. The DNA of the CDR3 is TGCGCCAGCAGACAAGAGGTGGTCAGATCGAACACTGAAGCTTTCTTT. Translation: CASRQEVVRSNTEAFF.

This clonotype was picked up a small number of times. Here the CDR3 reads CASRQDRGGRGYTF. DNA for the CDR3: TGTGCCAGCAGGCAAGACAGGGGAGGTAGGGGCTACACCTTC. The chain couples TRBV6-5 to TRBJ1-2; 8 nucleotides align to TRBD1. Germline trimming cut 6 bases from V and 8 bases from J; bases unmatched to any gene: 11. In germline, CDR1 is MNHEY, CDR2 SVGAGI. CDR3 length: 14 amino acids.

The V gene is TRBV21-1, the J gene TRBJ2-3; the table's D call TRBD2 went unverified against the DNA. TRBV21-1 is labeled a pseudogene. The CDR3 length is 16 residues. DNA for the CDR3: TGTGGGGCCCTCGACGGCGGGGGGACTAGCACAGATACGCAGTATTTT. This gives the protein CGALDGGGTSTDTQYF.

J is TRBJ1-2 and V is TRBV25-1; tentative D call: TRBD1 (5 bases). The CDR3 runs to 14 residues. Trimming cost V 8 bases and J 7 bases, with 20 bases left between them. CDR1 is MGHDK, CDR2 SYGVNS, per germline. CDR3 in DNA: TGTGCCAGCTACCACGCAACAGGAGACCGTGGCTACACCTTC. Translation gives CASYHATGDRGYTF.

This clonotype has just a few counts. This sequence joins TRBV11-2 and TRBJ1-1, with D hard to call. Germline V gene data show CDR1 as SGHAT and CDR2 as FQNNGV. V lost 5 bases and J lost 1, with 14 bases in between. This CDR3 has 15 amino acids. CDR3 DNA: TGTGCCAGCAGCCCGCCTCCACAGAAGAACACTGAAGCTTTCTTT. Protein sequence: CASSPPPQKNTEAFF.

CDR3 bases: TGTGCCAGCAGCTTATATCAGCGGCCTATGGATACGCAGTATTTT. It is translated as CASSLYQRPMDTQYF. The gene calls are TRBV7-9 and TRBJ2-3, with D possibly matching TRBD2 (5 bases). The CDR3 covers 15 residues. Germline loops: CDR1 SEHNR, CDR2 FQNEAQ (reference sequence). V was pared by 2 bases and J by 6 bases, with 15 bases between.

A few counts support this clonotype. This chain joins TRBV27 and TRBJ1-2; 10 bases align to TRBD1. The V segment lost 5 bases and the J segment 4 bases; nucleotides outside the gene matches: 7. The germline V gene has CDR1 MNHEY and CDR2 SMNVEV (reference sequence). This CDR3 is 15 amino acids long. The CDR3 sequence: CASSPRDRGIYGYTF. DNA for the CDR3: TGTGCCAGCAGTCCCCGGGACAGGGGTATCTATGGCTACACCTTC.

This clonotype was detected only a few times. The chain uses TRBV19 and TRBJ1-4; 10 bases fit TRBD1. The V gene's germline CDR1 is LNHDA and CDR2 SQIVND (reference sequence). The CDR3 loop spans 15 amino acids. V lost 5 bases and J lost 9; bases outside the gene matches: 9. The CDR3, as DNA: TGTGCCAGTAGTGATTGGGGACAGGGGACCCAAAAACTGTTTTTT. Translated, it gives CASSDWGQGTQKLFF.

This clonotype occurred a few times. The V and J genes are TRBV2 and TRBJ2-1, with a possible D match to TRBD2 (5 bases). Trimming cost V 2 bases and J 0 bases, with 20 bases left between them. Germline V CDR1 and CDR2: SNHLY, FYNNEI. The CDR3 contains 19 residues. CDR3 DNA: TGTGCCAGCAGTGAACCCTCGAGAGGGCCCGAAAGCTCCTACAATGAGCAGTTCTTC. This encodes CASSEPSRGPESSYNEQFF.

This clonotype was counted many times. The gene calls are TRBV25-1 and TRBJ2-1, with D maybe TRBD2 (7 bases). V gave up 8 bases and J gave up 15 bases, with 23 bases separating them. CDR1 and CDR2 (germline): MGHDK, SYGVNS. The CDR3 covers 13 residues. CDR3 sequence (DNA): TGTGCCAGCCTCAAAGCGGGGACACAAACTAGGTTCTTC. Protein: CASLKAGTQTRFF.

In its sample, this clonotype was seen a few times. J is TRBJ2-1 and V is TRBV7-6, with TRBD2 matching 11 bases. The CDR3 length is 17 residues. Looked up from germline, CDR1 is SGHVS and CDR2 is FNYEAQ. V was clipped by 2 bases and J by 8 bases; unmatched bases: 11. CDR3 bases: TGTGCCAGCAGCTTACATAGCGGGAGGGCCTATATCCATGAGCAGTTCTTC. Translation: CASSLHSGRAYIHEQFF.

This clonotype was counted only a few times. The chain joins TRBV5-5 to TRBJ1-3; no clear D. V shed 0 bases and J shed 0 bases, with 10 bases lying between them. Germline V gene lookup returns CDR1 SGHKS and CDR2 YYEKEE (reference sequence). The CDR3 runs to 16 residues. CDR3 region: CASSLAGIYSGNTIYF. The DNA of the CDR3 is TGTGCCAGCAGCTTGGCCGGGATCTACTCTGGAAACACCATATATTTT.

The CDR3 region has the DNA TGCGCCAGCAGCCAAGATCCCCCCGGGACAGGGTCTCAGCCCCAGCATTTT. It specifies CASSQDPPGTGSQPQHF. The V call is TRBV4-1, the J call TRBJ1-5; TRBD1 matches 9 bases. The CDR3 is 17 amino acids. The germline V gene has CDR1 MGHRA and CDR2 YSYEKL. The J segment lost 6 bases and the V segment lost 0 bases, leaving 9 bases of the junction unmatched.